Listed below are T cell receptor beta chains from one sample, sequenced in a study of T-cell memory formation after mild COVID-19. One entry per CDR3 protein results from TCRdb running MiXCR on the 5' RACE reads. The sample records roughly 250,000 distinct CDR3 sequences, roughly 15% being singletons. Input material: PBMCs or a T cell subset sorted from them (not recorded which). These receptors were taken from a man aged 18 to 29 who had mild COVID-19 (a few samples of this study predate the infection). Cell type and time point are not known. CDR3s include the opening cysteine and the closing phenylalanine or tryptophan. The D gene is left open where the match is weak. Not every row has a clone size; where given, it reads once, few, many or a size class.

clone_size j_call v_call d_call cdr3_aa cdr3_nt
few TRBJ2-3 TRBV5-1 - CASSFGQLSDTQYF TGCGCCAGCAGCTTTGGACAACTTTCGGATACGCAGTATTTT
- TRBJ1-1 TRBV18 - CASSPRDRYEAFF TGTGCCAGCTCACCACGAGACAGATATGAAGCTTTCTTT
- TRBJ1-1 TRBV6-2/TRBV6-3 - CASSPLAGSGTEAFF TGTGCCAGCAGTCCCTTGGCAGGGAGTGGCACTGAAGCTTTCTTT
- TRBJ2-3 TRBV4-2 - CASSQVGGRMIFTDTQYF TGTGCCAGCAGCCAAGTCGGGGGGCGGATGATATTCACAGATACGCAGTATTTT
- TRBJ2-7 TRBV20-1 - CSAARTASSYEQYF TGCAGTGCTGCCCGGACGGCAAGCTCCTACGAGCAGTACTTC
few TRBJ1-6 TRBV27 - CASRTPPGANNSPLHF TGTGCCAGCAGAACCCCCCCGGGGGCCAACAATTCACCCCTCCACTTT
many TRBJ2-7 TRBV6-2/TRBV6-3 TRBD1 CASSRWTGGHNEQYF TGTGCCAGCAGCCGTTGGACAGGGGGCCACAACGAGCAGTACTTC
many TRBJ1-5 TRBV5-1 - CASSLEGVQPQHF TGCGCCAGCAGCTTGGAGGGGGTCCAGCCCCAGCATTTT
- TRBJ2-5 TRBV6-6 - CASQRPSETQYF TGTGCCAGCCAAAGGCCGTCTGAGACCCAGTACTTC
- TRBJ2-3 TRBV25-1 - CASSEGTGGESSTDTQYF TGTGCCAGCAGTGAAGGAACCGGGGGAGAATCTAGCACAGATACGCAGTATTTT
few TRBJ1-6 TRBV4-1 - CASSQGTLGSPLHF TGCGCCAGCAGCCAAGGGACACTAGGATCACCCCTCCACTTT
- TRBJ1-1 TRBV29-1 - CSVERKVNTEAFF TGCAGCGTTGAACGGAAGGTGAACACTGAAGCTTTCTTT
- TRBJ2-1 TRBV11-2 - CASSLDPGVGEQFF TGTGCCAGCAGCTTAGACCCGGGAGTAGGGGAGCAGTTCTTC
few TRBJ1-1 TRBV20-1 - CSASKRDMNTEAFF TGCAGTGCTAGTAAGAGAGACATGAACACTGAAGCTTTCTTT
- TRBJ2-1 TRBV5-6 - CASSSPTGWKYRGGRNNEQFF TGTGCCAGCAGCAGTCCTACAGGCTGGAAATATAGAGGGGGGCGTAACAATGAGCAGTTCTTC
many TRBJ2-7 TRBV5-1 - CASSLGSVSYEQYF TGCGCCAGCAGCTTGGGTAGCGTCTCCTACGAGCAGTACTTC
- TRBJ2-3 TRBV10-3 TRBD2 CAISEGLAGGSDTQYF TGTGCCATCAGTGAAGGACTAGCGGGGGGGTCAGATACGCAGTATTTT
few TRBJ2-1 TRBV28 - CASTSAGHHYNEQFF TGTGCCAGCACCTCAGCGGGACACCACTACAATGAGCAGTTCTTC
few TRBJ1-5 TRBV12-3/TRBV12-4 TRBD1 CASTRLGQGNQPQHF TGTGCCAGCACCCGACTCGGACAGGGAAATCAGCCCCAGCATTTT
few TRBJ2-7 TRBV9 TRBD1 CASSVAGQGFYEQYF TGTGCCAGCAGCGTTGCGGGACAGGGATTCTACGAGCAGTACTTC
few TRBJ1-4 TRBV7-9 - CASSKMSEKLFF TGTGCCAGCAGCAAGATGAGTGAAAAACTGTTTTTT
- TRBJ2-3 TRBV24-1 TRBD2 CATASGSTDTQYF TGTGCCACCGCTAGCGGTAGCACAGATACGCAGTATTTT
- TRBJ2-1 TRBV2 - CASRADSGEQFF TGTGCCAGCAGGGCAGACTCTGGTGAGCAGTTCTTC
few TRBJ2-6 TRBV7-3 - CASSRDRLSGANVLTF TGTGCCAGCAGCCGAGACAGGCTCTCTGGGGCCAACGTCCTGACTTTC
few TRBJ2-1 TRBV7-3 TRBD2 CASPRGRRGGRNEQFF TGTGCCAGCCCTAGAGGGCGGCGGGGGGGCCGGAATGAGCAGTTCTTC
- TRBJ2-7 TRBV4-1 TRBD2 CASSQDPRGGGEQYF TGCGCCAGCAGCCAAGACCCCCGGGGGGGCGGCGAGCAGTACTTC
- TRBJ1-1 TRBV27 - CASSFVGGTEAFF TGTGCCAGCAGTTTTGTAGGAGGGACTGAAGCTTTCTTT
few TRBJ2-7 TRBV6-1 TRBD1 CASSATGLGYEQYF TGTGCCAGCAGTGCGACAGGGCTGGGCTACGAGCAGTACTTC
few TRBJ1-1 TRBV5-6 - CASSLYRSEAFF TGTGCCAGCAGCTTGTATCGAAGTGAAGCTTTCTTT
many TRBJ1-4 TRBV15 - CATSRDKGVGEKLFF TGTGCCACCAGCAGAGATAAAGGGGTTGGAGAAAAACTGTTTTTT
once TRBJ1-3 TRBV29-1 - CSVTGSEGSGNTIYF TGCAGCGTCACGGGGAGTGAGGGCTCCGGAAACACCATATATTTT
- TRBJ2-7 TRBV20-1 - CSASGNSYEQYF TGCAGTGCTAGCGGAAACAGCTACGAGCAGTACTTC
- TRBJ1-6 TRBV7-9 TRBD1 CASSSTGTGGFSPLHF TGTGCCAGCAGCTCGACCGGGACAGGGGGATTTTCACCCCTCCACTTT
few TRBJ1-2 TRBV5-1 TRBD1 CASSLGTGHANGYTF TGCGCCAGCAGCTTGGGGACAGGGCATGCTAATGGCTACACCTTC
many TRBJ1-2 TRBV20-1 - CSAPRDFGAGYTF -
- TRBJ1-1 TRBV12-3/TRBV12-4 - CASSLAVIGNEAFF TGTGCCAGCAGTTTGGCCGTCATCGGTAATGAAGCTTTCTTT
many TRBJ2-1 TRBV7-2 - CASSLAGTTVQGNEQFF TGTGCCAGCAGCTTAGCCGGGACCACGGTCCAGGGTAATGAGCAGTTCTTC
few TRBJ1-3 TRBV10-3 - CAISAQISGNTIYF TGTGCCATCAGTGCTCAGATCTCTGGAAACACCATATATTTT
few TRBJ1-1 TRBV9 - CASSSTLNTEAFF TGTGCCAGCAGCTCTACACTGAACACTGAAGCTTTCTTT
once TRBJ2-1 TRBV6-5 - CASSQPRAGEQFF TGTGCCAGCAGTCAACCCAGGGCTGGAGAACAGTTCTTC